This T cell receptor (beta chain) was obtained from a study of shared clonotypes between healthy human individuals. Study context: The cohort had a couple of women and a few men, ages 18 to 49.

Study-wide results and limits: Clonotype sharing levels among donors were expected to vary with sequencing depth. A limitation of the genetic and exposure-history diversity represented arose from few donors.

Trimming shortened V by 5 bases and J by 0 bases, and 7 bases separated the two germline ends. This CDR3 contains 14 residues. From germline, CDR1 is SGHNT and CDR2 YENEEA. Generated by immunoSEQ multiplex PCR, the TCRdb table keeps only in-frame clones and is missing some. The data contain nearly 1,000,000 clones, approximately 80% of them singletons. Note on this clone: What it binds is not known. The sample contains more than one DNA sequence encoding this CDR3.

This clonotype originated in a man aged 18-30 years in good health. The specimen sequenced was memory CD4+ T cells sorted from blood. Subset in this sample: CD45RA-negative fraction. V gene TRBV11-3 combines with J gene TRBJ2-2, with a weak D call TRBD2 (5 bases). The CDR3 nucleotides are TGTGCCAGCAGCGGGAGAGCGAACACCGGGGAGCTGTTTTTT. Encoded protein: CASSGRANTGELFF. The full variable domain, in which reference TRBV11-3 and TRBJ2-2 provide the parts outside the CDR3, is EAGVVQSPRYKIIEKKQPVAFWCNPISGHNTLYWYLQNLGQGPELLIRYENEEAVDDSQLPKDRFSAERLKGVDSTLKIQPAELGDSAVYLCASSGRANTGELFFGEGSRLTVL.